This TCR beta chain is drawn from a study of cytotoxic CD8 clonotypes in ibrutinib-treated CLL. Regarding this clone: The antigen remains unidentified.

The repertoire was sequenced with immunoSEQ multiplex PCR; TCRdb's copy has only in-frame clones and lacks some. The sample carries 30,000 to 40,000 clones, 70% recorded once. Findings and caveats of the study: Having risen at ibrutinib response, clonality had fallen back toward baseline by progression.

The CDR3 length is 14 residues. Germline CDR1 and CDR2: GTSNPN and SVGIG (reference sequence). Germline trimming cut 3 bases from V and 8 bases from J; bases unmatched to any gene: 7. The TCR sequence derives from a human donor with chronic lymphocytic leukemia. The J gene is TRBJ1-6, the V gene TRBV30, with 7 bases aligning to TRBD1. The sequencing here drew on PBMCs, taken at disease progression, from a patient treated with ibrutinib. CDR3 amino acids: CAWRGGTGDSPLHF. DNA of the CDR3: TGTGCCTGGAGGGGAGGTACAGGGGATTCACCCCTCCACTTT.